This T cell receptor (beta chain) is drawn from a study of shared clonotypes between healthy human individuals. Profiled with immunoSEQ multiplex PCR; TCRdb holds only in-frame clones, not every one. Of roughly 2.4 million clones in the sample, roughly 95% were seen once. A note on this clone: Other DNA variants within this sample encode the same CDR3.

Germline trimming cut 2 bases from V and 1 base from J; bases unmatched to any gene: 3. The CDR3 is 14 residues long. Germline V lookup: CDR1 SGHRS, CDR2 YFSETQ. CD4+ cells were split into CD45RA+ naive and CD45RA-negative memory subsets. The material sequenced was naive CD4+ T cells sorted from blood. Indicated subset: CD45RA+ positively selected. This TCR derives from a man aged 18 to 29 in good health. The chain combines TRBV5-1 with TRBJ2-7; 7 bases fit TRBD1. CDR3 sequence reads: CASSLLTGSYEQYF. CDR3 DNA sequence: TGCGCCAGCAGCTTACTGACAGGGTCCTACGAGCAGTACTTC.